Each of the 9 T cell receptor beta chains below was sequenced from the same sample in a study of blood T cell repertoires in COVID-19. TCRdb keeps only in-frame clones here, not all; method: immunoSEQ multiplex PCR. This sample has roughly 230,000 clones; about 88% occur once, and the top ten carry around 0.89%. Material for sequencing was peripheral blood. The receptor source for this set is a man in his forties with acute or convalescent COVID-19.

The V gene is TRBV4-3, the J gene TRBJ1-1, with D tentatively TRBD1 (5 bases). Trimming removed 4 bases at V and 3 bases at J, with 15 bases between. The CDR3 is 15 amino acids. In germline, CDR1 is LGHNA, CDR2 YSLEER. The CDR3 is CASSLALTVDTEAFF. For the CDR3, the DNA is TGCGCCAGCAGCCTAGCCTTGACAGTTGACACTGAAGCTTTCTTT.

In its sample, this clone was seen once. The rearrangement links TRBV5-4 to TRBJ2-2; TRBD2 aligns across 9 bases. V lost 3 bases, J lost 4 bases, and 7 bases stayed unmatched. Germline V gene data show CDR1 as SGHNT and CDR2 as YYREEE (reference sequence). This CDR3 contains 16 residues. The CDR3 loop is CASSSAGGPGTGELFF. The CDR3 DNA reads TGTGCCAGCAGCTCGGCGGGGGGGCCAGGCACCGGGGAGCTGTTTTTT.

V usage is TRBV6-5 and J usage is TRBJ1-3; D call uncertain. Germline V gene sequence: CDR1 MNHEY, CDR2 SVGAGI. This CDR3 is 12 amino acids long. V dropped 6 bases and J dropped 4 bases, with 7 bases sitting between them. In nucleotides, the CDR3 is TGTGCCAGCAGGACTACCGGAAACACCATATATTTT. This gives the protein CASRTTGNTIYF.

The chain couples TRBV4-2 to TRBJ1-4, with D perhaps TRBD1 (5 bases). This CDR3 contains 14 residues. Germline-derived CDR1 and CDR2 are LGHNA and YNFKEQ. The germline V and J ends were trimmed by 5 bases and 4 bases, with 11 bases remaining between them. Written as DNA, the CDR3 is TGTGCCAGCAGCAAGGACATACATAATGAAAAACTGTTTTTT. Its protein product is CASSKDIHNEKLFF.

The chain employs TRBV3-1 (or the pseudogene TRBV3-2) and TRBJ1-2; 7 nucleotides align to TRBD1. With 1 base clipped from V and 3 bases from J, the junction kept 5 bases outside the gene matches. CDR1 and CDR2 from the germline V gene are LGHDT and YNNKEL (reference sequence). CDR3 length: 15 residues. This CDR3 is CASSQGPRGDYGYTF. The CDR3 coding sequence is TGTGCCAGCAGCCAAGGCCCCAGGGGGGACTATGGCTACACCTTC.

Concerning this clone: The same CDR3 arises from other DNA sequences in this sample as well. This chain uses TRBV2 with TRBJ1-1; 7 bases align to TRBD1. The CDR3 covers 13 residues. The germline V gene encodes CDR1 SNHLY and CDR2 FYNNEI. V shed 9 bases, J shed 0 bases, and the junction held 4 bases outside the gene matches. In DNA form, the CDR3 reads TGTGCCAGTGGGGGACAGTTGAACACTGAAGCTTTCTTT. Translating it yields CASGGQLNTEAFF.

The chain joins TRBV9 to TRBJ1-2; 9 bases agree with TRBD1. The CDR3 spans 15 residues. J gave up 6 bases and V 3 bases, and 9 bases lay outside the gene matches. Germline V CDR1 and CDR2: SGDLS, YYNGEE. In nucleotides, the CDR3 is TGTGCCAGCAGCGAAGTGGGACAGGGTCAGGATGGCTACACCTTC. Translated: CASSEVGQGQDGYTF.

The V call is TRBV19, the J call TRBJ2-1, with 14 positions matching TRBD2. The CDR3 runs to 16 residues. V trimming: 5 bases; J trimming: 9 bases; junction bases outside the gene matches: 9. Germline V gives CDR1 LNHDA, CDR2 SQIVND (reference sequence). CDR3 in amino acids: CASSLGLAGELGEQFF. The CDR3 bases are TGTGCCAGTAGTCTGGGACTAGCGGGGGAGTTAGGTGAGCAGTTCTTC.

CDR3 bases: TGTGCCAGCGGTCAAGGGTTGGGGCCCTGGGAGCAGTACTTC. The encoded protein is CASGQGLGPWEQYF. This sequence joins TRBV6-6 and TRBJ2-7; maybe TRBD1 (5 bases). The CDR3 is 14 amino acids. Trimming took 8 bases from V and 7 from J, leaving 21 bases between them. Looked up from germline, CDR1 is MNHNY and CDR2 is SVGAGI (reference sequence).